The clone carrying this T cell receptor beta chain has only a few counts. The antigen is undetermined. MiXCR, applied by TCRdb to the reads, yields one record per CDR3 protein. The profile covers approximately 990,000 distinct CDR3 sequences, with approximately 32% appearing a single time and 13% taken by the ten largest. This sample is part of a study of T cell repertoires in cytomegalovirus infection. V lost 4 bases, J lost 3 bases, and 19 bases stayed unmatched. Germline V gene lookup returns CDR1 SGHDT and CDR2 YYEEEE. This CDR3 region has 19 residues. The sequence came from a human donor in good health (CMV status not recorded). Some clones in this sample may be carry-over from other donors' samples. The chain combines TRBV5-6 with TRBJ2-5; 9 bases line up with TRBD1. Sequenced here: cultured CD8+ T cells from PBMCs, sampled from culture after CMV antigen stimulation. The CDR3 protein is CASSRGQGRREIIKETQYF. CDR3 nucleotide sequence: TGTGCCAGCAGCCGGGGACAGGGCCGACGAGAGATCATCAAAGAGACCCAGTACTTC.